The 13 T cell receptor beta chains below all came from one sample that was sequenced in a study of CXCR3-negative and CXCR3-positive naive CD8 T cells. UMI-tagged TRB cDNA libraries were built via 5' RACE. TCRdb re-called the 5' RACE reads; one entry per CDR3 protein, DNA not given. The sample table sets out thousands of distinct CDR3 sequences. The source material was naive CXCR3- CD8+ T cells from blood. Documented subset: CD45RO-CCR7+CD27+CD95- naive CD8+ T cells lacking CXCR3 (TNR3-). All receptors come from a human donor in good health. Some clones in this sample may be carry-over from other donors' samples.

CDR3 sequence reads: CASSGETGTEAFF. This sequence joins TRBV9 and TRBJ1-1; TCRdb lists TRBD1, though no DNA is available to test this call. Germline V CDR1 and CDR2: SGDLS, YYNGEE. CDR3 length: 13 residues.

The CDR3: CASKDGGGALYEQYF. The rearrangement uses TRBV2 and TRBJ2-7; TCRdb gives TRBD2 as the D gene, but with no DNA this cannot be confirmed. CDR1 and CDR2 (germline): SNHLY, FYNNEI. The CDR3 runs to 15 residues.

The chain carries TRBV6-1 and TRBJ2-2; with no DNA, the TCRdb D assignment of TRBD1 cannot be verified. The CDR3 has 13 residues. The germline V gene has CDR1 MNHNS and CDR2 SASEGT. The CDR3: CASSVPGTGELFF.

This clonotype counts as medium-sized by frequency. The chain recombines TRBV13 with TRBJ2-7. The CDR3 runs to 14 residues. In germline, CDR1 is PRHDT, CDR2 FYEKMQ (reference sequence). The chain's CDR3 is CASSLREGHHEQYF.

This clonotype registers medium-sized (0.01 to 0.1%) by frequency. J is TRBJ2-5 and V is TRBV12-3 or TRBV12-4. CDR3 length: 14 residues. CDR3 residues: CASSTGGDQETQYF.

Frequency places this clonotype as medium-sized. V and J are TRBV20-1 and TRBJ2-7; TCRdb returns TRBD1, unconfirmable since there is no DNA. CDR1 DFQATT and CDR2 SNEGSKA come from the germline V gene (reference sequence). CDR3 size: 16 residues. This chain's CDR3 is CSATSGPGNTGYEQYF.

The chain has TRBV5-1 and TRBJ2-7. This CDR3 is built from 11 residues. Per the germline V gene, CDR1 is SGHRS and CDR2 is YFSETQ. CDR3 in amino acids: CASSLADEQYF.

The chain joins TRBV29-1 to TRBJ2-7; TCRdb calls TRBD2, which cannot be checked without DNA. CDR3 size: 13 residues. Germline V lookup: CDR1 SQVTM, CDR2 ANQGSEA. This CDR3 reads CSAGLADSYEQFF.

This clonotype is classed as medium-sized (0.01 to 0.1%) by frequency. This chain links TRBV29-1 with TRBJ2-1. This CDR3 is 15 amino acids long. Germline V CDR1 and CDR2: SQVTM, ANQGSEA. This CDR3 is CSAELLLSSYNEQFF.

This clonotype is identified as medium-sized from frequency. The chain has TRBV6-2 or TRBV6-3 and TRBJ2-3; TCRdb selects TRBD2, and the lack of DNA leaves this call unchecked. This CDR3 has 17 amino acids. Germline V gene sequence: CDR1 MNHEY, CDR2 SVGEGT. CDR3 loop: CASSYSIRGRSTDTQYF.

This clonotype is labeled medium-sized based on frequency. The chain recombines TRBV28 with TRBJ2-7; TCRdb selects TRBD2, and the lack of DNA leaves this call unchecked. Germline CDR1 and CDR2: MDHEN and SYDVKM. The CDR3 is 16 residues long. The CDR3 region is CASSPTPGYPSYEQYF.

Measured by frequency, this clonotype is medium-sized. The chain employs TRBV14 and TRBJ2-2; checking the TCRdb D call of TRBD1 is not possible without DNA. CDR3 size: 13 residues. The germline V gene encodes CDR1 SGHDN and CDR2 FVKESK. The chain's CDR3 is CASSLPAGGELFF. The full variable domain, completed using reference TRBV14 and TRBJ2-2, is EAGVTQFPSHSVIEKGQTVTLRCDPISGHDNLYWYRRVMGKEIKFLLHFVKESKQDESGMPNNRFLAERTGGTYSTLKVQPAELEDSGVYFCASSLPAGGELFFGEGSRLTVL.

This clonotype counts as medium-sized by frequency. This chain links TRBV29-1 with TRBJ2-2; TCRdb calls TRBD1, which cannot be checked without DNA. The V gene's germline CDR1 is SQVTM and CDR2 ANQGSEA. The CDR3 contains 15 residues. CDR3 region: CSAPGQGSDTGELFF.